The sequence of this TCR beta chain was determined in a study of a mutant IDH1 vaccine in newly diagnosed glioma. Study-wide findings and caveats: Any relationship between pseudoprogression and changes in top peripheral T cell clonotypes seemed absent.

Data came from immunoSEQ multiplex PCR; TCRdb stores just in-frame clones and leaves some out. The table lists 90,000 to 95,000 clones, about four fifths of them singletons. On this clone itself: Antigen: not known.

Sample time point: baseline, week 1 (first vaccination visit). Treatment here: pre-vaccination baseline after standard-of-care therapy. V was clipped by 2 bases and J by 8 bases, with 10 bases between them. The CDR3 extends over 14 amino acids. Germline-derived CDR1 and CDR2 are LNHDA and SQIVND (reference sequence). The TCR was taken from a woman between 50 and 59 years old with glioma. The chain employs TRBV19 and TRBJ1-6, with D perhaps matching TRBD1 (6 bases). Sequenced material: PBMCs, taken from a glioma patient treated with radiotherapy, temozolomide or both. The CDR3 spells CASSIYRVDSPLHF. CDR3 in DNA: TGTGCCAGTAGTATATACAGGGTTGATTCACCCCTCCACTTT.